The entry below describes one T cell receptor (beta chain). Its antigen is unknown. The sample comes from a study of CD8+ T cells in alopecia areata. In the study overall: Among treated patients, severity was scored by affected scalp area percentage. Overall study results and limits: Shared TCR sequences were less clear between patients than in mice, possibly partly from HLA diversity. Scalp and blood retained many expanded lesional clones during tofacitinib. Tofacitinib yielded significantly lower scalp clonality and fewer expanded CD8+ clones among the top 100.

The treatment: oral pan-JAK inhibitor, 5-10 mg twice daily. cDNA reverse transcribed from extracted RNA served as the sequencing template. Assay: immunoSEQ multiplex PCR; the TCRdb copy retains only in-frame clones and omits some. The sample carries 150,000 to 200,000 clones, more than 55% recorded once. In germline, CDR1 is SGDLS, CDR2 YYNGEE. This CDR3 region has 14 residues. Trimming stripped 0 bases from V and 2 bases from J, with 8 bases between. V and J are TRBV9 and TRBJ1-2; no firm D call. The material sequenced was CD4+ T cells sorted from blood, taken between weeks 47 and 50, from a patient treated with tofacitinib. The sequence was collected from a human donor with alopecia areata. The CDR3 loop is CASSVAPANYGYTF. The CDR3 bases are TGTGCCAGCAGCGTAGCCCCAGCAAACTATGGCTACACCTTC.